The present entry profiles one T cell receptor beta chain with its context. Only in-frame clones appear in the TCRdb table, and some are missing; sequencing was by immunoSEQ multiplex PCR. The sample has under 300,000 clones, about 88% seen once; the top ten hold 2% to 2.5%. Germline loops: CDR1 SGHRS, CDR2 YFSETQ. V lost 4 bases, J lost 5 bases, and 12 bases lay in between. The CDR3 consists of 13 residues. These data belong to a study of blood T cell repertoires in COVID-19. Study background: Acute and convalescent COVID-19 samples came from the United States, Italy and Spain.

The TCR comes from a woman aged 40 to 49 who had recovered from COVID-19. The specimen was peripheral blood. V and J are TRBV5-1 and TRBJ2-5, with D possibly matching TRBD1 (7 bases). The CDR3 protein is CASSNPGGETQYF. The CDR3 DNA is TGCGCCAGCAGCAACCCAGGGGGGGAGACCCAGTACTTC.